This TCR beta chain was sequenced for a study of cytomegalovirus exposure and HLA in healthy donors. Regarding the study as a whole: A few CMV-associated chains proved CMV antigen-specific in vitro. Several of the most significant clusters were apparently associated with common viral pathogens in a later analysis.

Comments on this clone: Its antigen is still unknown.

Germline loops: CDR1 MDHEN, CDR2 SYDVKM. CDR3 length: 17 residues. Trimming at V came to 8 bases and at J to 10 bases, leaving 21 bases not matched to a gene. This PCR relied on a set of 60 Vbeta primers and 13 Jbeta primers. Method: immunoSEQ multiplex PCR; TCRdb's copy keeps in-frame clones and lacks some. Found here are about 190,000 clones, 79% of them singletons; the top ten hold roughly 1.6%. Donors counted as nominally healthy when sampled, yet unrecorded immune exposures were likely. The chain is built from TRBV28 and TRBJ1-5, with 9 positions matching TRBD1. The sequenced sample was PBMCs. This clonotype was obtained from a woman aged 18 to 35 in good health and CMV-seronegative. CDR3 in DNA: TGTGCCAGCTTTAGTGCCCCTGAGACAGGGGGAATTGGACCCCAGCATTTT. This sequence encodes CASFSAPETGGIGPQHF.